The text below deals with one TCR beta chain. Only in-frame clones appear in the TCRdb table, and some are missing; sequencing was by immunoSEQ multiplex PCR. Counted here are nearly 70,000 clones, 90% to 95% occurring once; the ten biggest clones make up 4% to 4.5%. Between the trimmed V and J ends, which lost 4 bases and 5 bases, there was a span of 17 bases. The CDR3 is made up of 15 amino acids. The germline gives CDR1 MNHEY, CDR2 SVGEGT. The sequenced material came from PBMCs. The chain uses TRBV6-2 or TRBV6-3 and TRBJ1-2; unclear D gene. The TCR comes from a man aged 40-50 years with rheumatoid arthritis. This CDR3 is CASSLNGDLPYGYTF. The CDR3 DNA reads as TGTGCCAGCAGTTTAAACGGAGACCTCCCATATGGCTACACCTTC.